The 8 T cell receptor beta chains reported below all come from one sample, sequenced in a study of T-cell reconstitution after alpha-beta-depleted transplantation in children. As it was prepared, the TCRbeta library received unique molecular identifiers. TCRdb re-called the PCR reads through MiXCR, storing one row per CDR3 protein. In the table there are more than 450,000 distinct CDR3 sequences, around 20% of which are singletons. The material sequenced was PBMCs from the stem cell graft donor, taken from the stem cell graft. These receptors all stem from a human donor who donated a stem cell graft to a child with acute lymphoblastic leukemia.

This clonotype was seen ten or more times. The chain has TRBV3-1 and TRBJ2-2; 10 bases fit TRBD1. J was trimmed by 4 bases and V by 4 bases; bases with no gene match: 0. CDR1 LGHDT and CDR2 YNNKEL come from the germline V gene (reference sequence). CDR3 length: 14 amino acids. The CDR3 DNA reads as TGTGCCAGCAGCCGGACAGGGGGCACCGGGGAGCTGTTTTTT. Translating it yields CASSRTGGTGELFF.

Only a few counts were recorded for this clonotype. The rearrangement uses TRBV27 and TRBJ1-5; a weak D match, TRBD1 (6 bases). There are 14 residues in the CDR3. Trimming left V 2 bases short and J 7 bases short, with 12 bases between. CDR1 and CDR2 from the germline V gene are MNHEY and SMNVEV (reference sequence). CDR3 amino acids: CASSLMGAQQPQHF. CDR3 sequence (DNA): TGTGCCAGCAGTTTAATGGGGGCCCAACAGCCCCAGCATTTT.

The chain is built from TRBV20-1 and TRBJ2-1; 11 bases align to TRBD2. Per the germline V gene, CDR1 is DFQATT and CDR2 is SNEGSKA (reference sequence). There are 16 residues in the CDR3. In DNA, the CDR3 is TGCAGGGTAGCCGGGACTAGCGGAAGATCCTACAATGAGCAGTTCTTC. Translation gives CRVAGTSGRSYNEQFF.

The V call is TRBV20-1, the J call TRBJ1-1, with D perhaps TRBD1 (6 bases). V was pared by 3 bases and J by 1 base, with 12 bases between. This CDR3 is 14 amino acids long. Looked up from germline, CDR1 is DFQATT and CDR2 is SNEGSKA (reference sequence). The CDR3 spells CSASRGLSNTEAFF. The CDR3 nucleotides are TGCAGTGCTAGTCGGGGGCTATCGAACACTGAAGCTTTCTTT.

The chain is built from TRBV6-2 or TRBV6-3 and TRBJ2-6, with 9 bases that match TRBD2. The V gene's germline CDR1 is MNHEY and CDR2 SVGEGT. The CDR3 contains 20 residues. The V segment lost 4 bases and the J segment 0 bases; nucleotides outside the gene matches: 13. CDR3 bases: TGTGCCAGCAGTTCCGGGGGGCTAGCGGGACCGGGCTCTGGGGCCAACGTCCTGACTTTC. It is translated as CASSSGGLAGPGSGANVLTF.

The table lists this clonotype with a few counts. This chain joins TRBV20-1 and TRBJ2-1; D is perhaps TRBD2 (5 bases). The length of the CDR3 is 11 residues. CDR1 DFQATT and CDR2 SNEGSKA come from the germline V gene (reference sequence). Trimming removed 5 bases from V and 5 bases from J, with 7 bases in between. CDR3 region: CSALTNNEQFF. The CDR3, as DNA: TGCAGTGCTTTGACTAACAATGAGCAGTTCTTC.

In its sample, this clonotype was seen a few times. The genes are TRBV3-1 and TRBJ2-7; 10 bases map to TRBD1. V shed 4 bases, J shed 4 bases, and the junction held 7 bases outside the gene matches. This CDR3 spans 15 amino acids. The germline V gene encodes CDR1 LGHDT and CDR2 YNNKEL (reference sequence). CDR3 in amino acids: CASSLHPGQGYEQYF. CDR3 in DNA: TGTGCCAGCAGCCTCCACCCGGGACAGGGGTACGAGCAGTACTTC.

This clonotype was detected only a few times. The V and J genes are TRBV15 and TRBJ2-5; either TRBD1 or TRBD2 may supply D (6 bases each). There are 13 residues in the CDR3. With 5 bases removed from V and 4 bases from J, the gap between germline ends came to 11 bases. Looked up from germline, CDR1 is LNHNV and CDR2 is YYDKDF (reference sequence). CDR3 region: CATSAGQRETQYF. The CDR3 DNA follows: TGTGCCACCAGCGCGGGACAAAGAGAGACCCAGTACTTC.